This T cell receptor (beta chain) originates from a study of CD8 T cells in ankylosing spondylitis. Study-wide points: Within matched ankylosing spondylitis synovial fluid, disease-linked clones were reportedly significantly enriched. Made up of roughly 8 highly homologous variants, a TCR beta motif appeared characteristic of ankylosing spondylitis blood. In the blood and synovial fluid of reactive arthritis, some motif variants had been previously reported.

TCRdb re-called the 5' RACE reads with MiXCR, one entry per CDR3 protein. The sample lists around 220,000 distinct CDR3 sequences; roughly a tenth were seen once. At least ten counts were recorded for this clonotype. The antigen remains undetermined. This CDR3 comprises 17 residues. The V and J ends lost 3 bases and 3 bases, in that order; junction bases with no gene match: 9. Sequencing input: blood, either unsorted or a sorted T cell fraction (not recorded which). The clonotype was recovered from a male donor with ankylosing spondylitis or in good health (not recorded which). V is TRBV12-3 or TRBV12-4 and J is TRBJ1-1, with 11 bases lining up with TRBD1. CDR3 residues: CASSFGGVGQGDTEAFF. CDR3 sequence (DNA): TGTGCCAGCAGTTTTGGGGGGGTGGGACAGGGGGACACTGAAGCTTTCTTT.